Here is one T cell receptor beta chain with its context. Its antigen is unidentified. Trimming removed 2 bases from V and 7 bases from J; junction bases left unmatched: 6. Germline CDR1 is LGHNA and CDR2 is YSLEER. The CDR3 is 16 residues long. The assay was immunoSEQ multiplex PCR, and TCRdb's table has in-frame clones only and misses some. Among over 150,000 clones listed, 75% to 95% were seen once. This entry comes from a study of T cell responses to AZD1222 COVID-19 vaccine. Study results and limitations: Only five to seven individuals given AZD1222 were seropositive at baseline. Unmutated variant regions are reportedly targeted by nearly half of spike-specific TCRs. Clonal diversity may have been underestimated in mostly white British donors.

Sequences were derived from peripheral blood, sampled on day 0 of AZD1222 vaccination. The source is an adult in good health. J is TRBJ1-6 and V is TRBV4-3; 9 nucleotides agree with TRBD1. The CDR3 DNA sequence: TGCGCCAGCAGCCAACTGCAGGGACAGGGCAATTCACCCCTCCACTTT. It encodes CASSQLQGQGNSPLHF.